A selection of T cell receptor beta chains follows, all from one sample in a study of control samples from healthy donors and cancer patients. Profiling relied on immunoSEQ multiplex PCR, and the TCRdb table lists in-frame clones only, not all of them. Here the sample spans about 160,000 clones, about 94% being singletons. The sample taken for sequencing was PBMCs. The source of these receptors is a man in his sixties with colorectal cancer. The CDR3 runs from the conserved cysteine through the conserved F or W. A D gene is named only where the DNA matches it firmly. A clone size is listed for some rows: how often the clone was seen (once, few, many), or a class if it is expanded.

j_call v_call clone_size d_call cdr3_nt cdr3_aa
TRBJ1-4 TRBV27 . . TGTGCCAGCAGTTTGGGCCGGATTAATGAAAAACTGTTTTTT CASSLGRINEKLFF
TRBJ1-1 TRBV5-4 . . TGTGCCAGCAGCTTAGGATCGTACAGGGTTGAAACTGAAGCTTTCTTT CASSLGSYRVETEAFF
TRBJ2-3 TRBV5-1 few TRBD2 TGCGCCAGCAGCTCGGGCGGGACTAGCGGGTTCACAGATACGCAGTATTTT CASSSGGTSGFTDTQYF
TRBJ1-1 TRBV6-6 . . TGTGCCAGCAGTTACGGAGGGGTGGGCATGAACACTGAAGCTTTCTTT CASSYGGVGMNTEAFF
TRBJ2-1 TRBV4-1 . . TGCGCCAGCAGCCAAGCGGGCAGGGGCAACCACAATGAGCAGTTCTTC CASSQAGRGNHNEQFF
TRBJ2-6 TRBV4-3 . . TGCGCCAGCAGCCAACGGACAGTCTCTGGGGCCAACGTCCTGACTTTC CASSQRTVSGANVLTF
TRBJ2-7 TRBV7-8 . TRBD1 TGTGCCAGCAGCTTAACCCGACAGGGGAGCGAGCAGTACTTC CASSLTRQGSEQYF
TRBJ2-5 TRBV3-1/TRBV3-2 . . TGTGCCAGCAGCCAAGATTCTGTGGCGACCCAGTACTTC CASSQDSVATQYF
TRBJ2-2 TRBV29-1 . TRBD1 TGCAGCGCCAACAGGGGCGGCGACACCGGGGAGCTGTTTTTT CSANRGGDTGELFF
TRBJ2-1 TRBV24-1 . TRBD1 TGTGCCACCAGTGAGTCCGACAGGGGGGTAGGAGAGCAGTTCTTC CATSESDRGVGEQFF
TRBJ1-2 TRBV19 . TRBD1 TGTGCCAGTAGTATGCCCGGGACAGTCTATGGCTACACCTTC CASSMPGTVYGYTF
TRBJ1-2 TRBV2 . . TGTGCCAGCACCGCTCGGGCGGGGGCGTCGGGCTACACCTTC CASTARAGASGYTF
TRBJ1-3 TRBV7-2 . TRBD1 TGTGCCAGCAGCGCGGGACAGGGGCCTTCGGGTTACACCATATATTTT CASSAGQGPSGYTIYF
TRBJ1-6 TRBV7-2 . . TGTGCCAGCAGCTTATCACAGGGATATAATTCACCCCTCCACTTT CASSLSQGYNSPLHF
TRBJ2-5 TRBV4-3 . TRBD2 TGCGCCAGCAGCCCCTCGGCGGGGGGGCCCCAAGAGACCCAGTACTTC CASSPSAGGPQETQYF
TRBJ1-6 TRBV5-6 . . TGTGCCAGCAGCTTCGGGAGGGGGATCAGTTCACCCCTCCACTTT CASSFGRGISSPLHF
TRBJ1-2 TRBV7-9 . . TGTGCCAGCAGCTTAGACAGGGAAAATGGCTACACCTTC CASSLDRENGYTF
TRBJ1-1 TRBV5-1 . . TGCGCCAGCAGCTTGCAGGACAGCAAAAACACTGAAGCTTTCTTT CASSLQDSKNTEAFF
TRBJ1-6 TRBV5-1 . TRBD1 TGCGCCAGCAGCTTGGCGGGACAGTCGGGTCAGTCACCCCTCCACTTT CASSLAGQSGQSPLHF
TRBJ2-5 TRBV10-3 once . TGTGCCATACAGATGGGGGCGCGAGAGACCCAGTACTTC CAIQMGARETQYF
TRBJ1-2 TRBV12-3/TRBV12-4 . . TGTGCCAGCAGTGAGAGGGACGGCTATGGCTACACCTTC CASSERDGYGYTF
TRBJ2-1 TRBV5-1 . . TGCGCCAGCAGCTTTCAGGGTGATGGTGAGCAGTTCTTC CASSFQGDGEQFF